This T cell receptor (beta chain) was recorded in a study of blood T cells in healthy people across ages. V was clipped by 5 bases and J by 3 bases, with 14 bases between them. CDR3 size: 14 residues. CDR1 and CDR2 (germline): MNHNY, SVGAGI (reference sequence). Next came a second PCR, run for roughly 6 to 11 cycles, which used a sample-barcoded 5' primer along with a J-beta primer mix. Each cDNA molecule received a tag from a template-switch adaptor that had 12 random nucleotides. Each CDR3 protein gets one entry after TCRdb re-called the 5' RACE reads with MiXCR. The repertoire has hundreds of thousands of distinct CDR3 sequences, about 27% of them found once; the top ten carry approximately 3.6%. The donors, aged roughly 6 to 95, were healthy Caucasians from Russia. This sample was also put to use in a study of T cells of mothers and their children.

The clonotype comes from a boy between 2 and 15 years old in good health. The sample consisted of blood. The J gene is TRBJ2-7, the V gene TRBV6-6; D uncertain. CDR3 in amino acids: CASSTSPSYYEQYF. CDR3 DNA: TGTGCCAGCAGTACGTCACCTAGTTACTACGAGCAGTACTTC.